One and the same sample provided the 16 T cell receptor beta chains below, sequenced in a study of CD8+ T cells in alopecia areata. Specified treatment: oral pan-JAK inhibitor, 5-10 mg twice daily. RNA extraction was followed by reverse transcription into cDNA, which acted as the sequencing template. The repertoire was sequenced with immunoSEQ multiplex PCR; TCRdb's copy has only in-frame clones and lacks some. Among roughly 280,000 clones listed, 60% were seen once. Source: CD4+ T cells sorted from blood, taken around week 54, from a patient treated with tofacitinib. These receptors all come from a human donor with alopecia areata.

CDR3 protein: CASSLGPAGYTDTQYF. CDR3 bases: TGTGCCAGCAGCTTAGGGCCAGCGGGCTACACAGATACGCAGTATTTT. The chain has TRBV7-9 and TRBJ2-3; a possible D gene is TRBD2 (6 bases). CDR1 and CDR2 from the germline V gene are SEHNR and FQNEAQ (reference sequence). V lost 1 base to trimming and J lost 2 bases, with 13 bases between them. CDR3 length: 16 residues.

The chain uses TRBV4-2 and TRBJ2-7; TRBD1 matches at 8 bases. The V and J ends lost 3 bases and 5 bases, in that order; junction bases with no gene match: 9. Germline assignment: CDR1 LGHNA and CDR2 YNFKEQ. The CDR3 length is 15 residues. The CDR3 sequence: CASSQVGQGLDEQYF. CDR3 DNA sequence: TGTGCCAGCAGCCAGGTTGGACAGGGATTGGACGAGCAGTACTTC.

This clone was seen a single time. This CDR3 is CASSLRDRVNEQYF. For the CDR3, the DNA is TGCGCCAGCAGCTTGAGGGACAGGGTCAACGAGCAGTACTTC. The gene calls are TRBV5-1 and TRBJ2-7; 9 nucleotides align to TRBD1. The CDR3 contains 14 residues. CDR1 is SGHRS, CDR2 YFSETQ, per germline. V lost 1 base and J lost 5; bases outside the gene matches: 4.

This chain connects TRBV30 to TRBJ2-1; D is undetermined. V gave up 1 base and J gave up 1 base, with 8 bases separating them. The CDR3 covers 14 residues. The germline V gene has CDR1 GTSNPN and CDR2 SVGIG (reference sequence). The DNA of the CDR3 is TGTGCCTGGAGTGAGTCCTATTCCTACAATGAGCAGTTCTTC. Protein: CAWSESYSYNEQFF.

This clone was seen more than once but under ten times. The gene calls are TRBV5-1 and TRBJ2-1; no reliable D call. The V end lost 3 bases, the J end lost 0 bases, and 13 bases lay between the germline ends. The germline V gene encodes CDR1 SGHRS and CDR2 YFSETQ. The CDR3 is made up of 16 amino acids. CDR3 loop: CASSSSTLLSYNEQFF. The CDR3 bases are TGCGCCAGCAGCTCCTCGACCCTACTCTCCTACAATGAGCAGTTCTTC.

The chain links TRBV19 to TRBJ1-2, with a weak D call TRBD1 (6 bases). The CDR3 consists of 13 residues. Germline V gene sequence: CDR1 LNHDA, CDR2 SQIVND (reference sequence). Trimming cost V 7 bases and J 4 bases, with 13 bases left between them. CDR3 coding DNA: TGTGCCAGTACCCCGGACAGTTCCTATGGCTACACCTTC. Amino acids: CASTPDSSYGYTF.

The V call is TRBV10-2, the J call TRBJ1-5; perhaps TRBD1 as D (5 bases). There are 13 residues in the CDR3. From germline, CDR1 is WSHSY and CDR2 SAAADI. V was cut by 4 bases and J by 7 bases, with 11 bases left in between. CDR3 coding DNA: TGCGCCAGCAGTGGGTCGGGGCAACAGCCCCAGCATTTT. It translates to CASSGSGQQPQHF.

This clone was detected ten times or more. The chain recombines TRBV15 with TRBJ2-2, with no clear D. This CDR3 has 12 amino acids. The germline V gene encodes CDR1 LNHNV and CDR2 YYDKDF (reference sequence). V lost 5 bases and J 4 bases, leaving 5 bases between the germline ends. For the CDR3, the DNA is TGTGCCACCAGCCCCCGCACCGGGGAGCTGTTTTTT. This sequence encodes CATSPRTGELFF.

The chain employs TRBV5-1 and TRBJ2-1; D is tentatively TRBD1 or TRBD2 (5 bases each). Germline V gene lookup returns CDR1 SGHRS and CDR2 YFSETQ. V lost 4 bases to trimming and J lost 12 bases, with 20 bases between them. This CDR3 contains 14 residues. The CDR3 is CASSPSRGRGRQFF. The DNA for the CDR3 is TGCGCCAGCAGCCCTAGCCGGGGTAGGGGCCGGCAGTTCTTC. The full variable domain, completed using reference TRBV5-1 and TRBJ2-1, is KAGVTQTPRYLIKTRGQQVTLSCSPISGHRSVSWYQQTPGQGLQFLFEYFSETQRNKGNFPGRFSGRQFSNSRSEMNVSTLELGDSALYLCASSPSRGRGRQFFGPGTRLTVL.

V is TRBV13 and J is TRBJ1-2; 9 positions agree with TRBD1. The CDR3 consists of 15 residues. V lost 4 bases, J lost 2 bases, and 5 bases stayed unmatched. Germline CDR1 and CDR2: PRHDT and FYEKMQ (reference sequence). The CDR3 sequence is CASSSLDRGNYGYTF. Written as DNA, the CDR3 is TGTGCCAGCAGCTCCCTCGACAGGGGGAACTATGGCTACACCTTC.

The genes are TRBV5-1 and TRBJ1-1; D unresolved. The germline V gene has CDR1 SGHRS and CDR2 YFSETQ. The CDR3 loop spans 11 amino acids. V lost 5 bases, J lost 7 bases, and 9 bases lay in between. The CDR3 loop reads CASSDAVEAFF. In DNA, the CDR3 is TGCGCCAGCAGTGACGCGGTTGAAGCTTTCTTT.

This clone was observed once. The J gene is TRBJ1-6, the V gene TRBV9; 12 bases align to TRBD1. The CDR3 is 15 residues long. Germline-derived CDR1 and CDR2 are SGDLS and YYNGEE. The junction had 6 bases not matched to a gene; V was cut back by 4 bases and J by 10 bases. The chain's CDR3 is CASSQTGTGGSPLHF. CDR3 DNA sequence: TGTGCCAGCAGCCAAACCGGGACAGGGGGCTCACCCCTCCACTTT.

The genes are TRBV7-3 and TRBJ2-3; tentatively, D is TRBD1 (5 bases). CDR1 is SGHTA, CDR2 FQGTGA, per germline. V lost 5 bases, J lost 1 base, and 10 bases lay in between. The CDR3 length is 14 residues. The CDR3 protein is CASSPTVGTDTQYF. The CDR3 nucleotides read TGTGCCAGCAGCCCGACAGTTGGCACAGATACGCAGTATTTT.

This clone has only a few counts. The V gene is TRBV11-1, the J gene TRBJ2-4, with a possible D match to TRBD2 (6 bases). In germline, CDR1 is SGHAT, CDR2 FQDESV (reference sequence). Trimming stripped 3 bases from V and 6 bases from J, with 12 bases between. The CDR3 runs to 14 residues. The CDR3: CASSFGMGGNIQYF. The CDR3 bases are TGTGCCAGCAGCTTCGGTATGGGGGGAAACATTCAGTACTTC.

Here the CDR3 DNA reads TGTGCCAGCAGTTCCGGACTAGCCCTTGCTGGGACCCAGTACTTC. Translating it yields CASSSGLALAGTQYF. This chain joins TRBV6-5 and TRBJ2-5; TRBD2 matches at 8 bases. CDR3 length: 15 amino acids. V lost 4 bases and J lost 7; bases outside the gene matches: 11. CDR1 MNHEY and CDR2 SVGAGI come from the germline V gene.

This clone has more than one count but fewer than ten. The chain joins TRBV6-1 to TRBJ2-1, with 8 bases aligning to TRBD2. The CDR3 runs to 15 residues. CDR1 and CDR2 from the germline V gene are MNHNS and SASEGT. After removal of 7 bases from V and 7 bases from J, the junction contained 12 bases not matched to a gene. CDR3 sequence reads: CASTVGGVGLNEQFF. In DNA form, the CDR3 reads TGTGCCAGCACTGTCGGGGGGGTGGGGCTTAATGAGCAGTTCTTC.